These T cell receptor beta chains were read from a single sample in a study of blood T cell repertoires in COVID-19. Sequencing was performed with immunoSEQ multiplex PCR; in TCRdb, only in-frame clones are kept and a portion is missing. The data contain 180,000 or so clones, roughly 86% of them singletons. The sample taken for sequencing was PBMCs or T cells enriched from blood (not recorded which). Receptor source: a woman in her 30s who had recovered from COVID-19. CDR3s include the opening cysteine and the closing phenylalanine or tryptophan. D genes are given only for firm matches. The size field is filled for only some rows; it gives once, few, many or a size class.

>TRBD1|TRBJ1-2|NA|TRBV6-1
CASSDTPQGAYGGYTF
TGTGCCAGCAGTGATACCCCGCAGGGGGCGTATGGGGGCTACACCTTC
>TRBD2|TRBJ2-2|NA|TRBV6-5
CASSYLGLAETGELFF
TGTGCCAGCAGTTACTTGGGACTAGCCGAGACCGGGGAGCTGTTTTTT
>NA|TRBJ1-5|NA|TRBV28
CASSFVASNQPQHF
TGTGCCAGCAGTTTCGTTGCGAGCAATCAGCCCCAGCATTTT
>NA|TRBJ1-2|NA|TRBV2
CASSEARNGNYGYTF
TGTGCCAGCAGTGAAGCGAGAAACGGTAACTATGGCTACACCTTC
>TRBD2|TRBJ2-2|NA|TRBV19
CASSSTRTSGRWELFF
TGTGCCAGTAGCTCAACACGGACTAGCGGGAGATGGGAGCTGTTTTTT
>NA|TRBJ1-1|NA|TRBV14
CASSQGSQALNTEAFF
TGTGCCAGCAGCCAAGGATCCCAGGCCCTGAACACTGAAGCTTTCTTT
>TRBD1|TRBJ1-2|NA|TRBV5-1
CASRGQGGWKYYGYTF
TGCGCCAGCAGAGGACAGGGCGGGTGGAAGTACTATGGCTACACCTTC
>TRBD1|TRBJ1-5|NA|TRBV28
CASSTPGQGALQPQHF
TGTGCCAGCAGTACCCCGGGACAGGGGGCCTTACAGCCCCAGCATTTT
>NA|TRBJ2-7|NA|TRBV28
CASSFPLAPAGEQYF
TGTGCCAGCAGTTTCCCCTTAGCGCCGGCGGGAGAGCAGTACTTC
>NA|TRBJ2-3|NA|TRBV18
CASSLGVTDTQYF
TGTGCCAGCTCACTGGGAGTAACAGATACGCAGTATTTT
>TRBD1|TRBJ1-2|NA|TRBV6-4
CASSDTGQALYGYTF
TGTGCCAGCAGTGACACTGGACAGGCCCTCTATGGCTACACCTTC
>NA|TRBJ2-7|few|TRBV19
CASSTHSEQDSNYEQYF
TGTGCCAGTAGTACCCACTCCGAACAGGATTCCAACTACGAGCAGTACTTC
>NA|TRBJ2-3|NA|TRBV19
CASAGFTETDTQYF
TGTGCCAGTGCAGGGTTCACGGAAACAGATACGCAGTATTTT
>NA|TRBJ2-1|NA|TRBV9
CASSVGLAANNEQFF
TGTGCCAGCAGCGTAGGGTTAGCGGCTAACAATGAGCAGTTCTTC
>NA|TRBJ2-7|NA|TRBV28
CASSEVEYEQYF
TGTGCCAGCAGTGAGGTCGAGTACGAGCAGTACTTC
>TRBD1|TRBJ1-1|NA|TRBV10-3
CAISGSFGTENTEAFF
TGTGCCATCAGTGGTTCCTTTGGGACAGAGAACACTGAAGCTTTCTTT
>TRBD1|TRBJ1-1|NA|TRBV7-3
CASSRDRATEAFF
TGTGCCAGCAGCCGGGACAGGGCCACTGAAGCTTTCTTT
>NA|TRBJ1-2|NA|TRBV6-5
CASSYAGYGYTF
TGTGCCAGCAGTTACGCGGGCTATGGCTACACCTTC
>NA|TRBJ2-1|NA|TRBV5-6
CASSQGPKTGYSDIEQFF
TGTGCCAGCAGCCAGGGCCCTAAAACAGGGTATTCCGACATCGAGCAGTTCTTC
>TRBD2|TRBJ2-2|few|TRBV2
CASMFHLGGGSTGELFF
TGTGCCAGCATGTTTCATCTCGGGGGAGGGAGCACCGGGGAGCTGTTTTTT
>TRBD1|TRBJ1-1|once|TRBV10-3
CAISESTGGTEAFF
TGTGCCATCAGTGAGTCAACAGGGGGGACTGAAGCTTTCTTT
>TRBD2|TRBJ2-7|NA|TRBV27
CASTRNSGSMQQYF
TGTGCCAGCACCCGTAATAGCGGGAGTATGCAGCAGTACTTC
>TRBD1|TRBJ1-2|NA|TRBV6-2/TRBV6-3
CASSYRDRTVKEVSAYGYTF
TGTGCCAGCAGTTACCGGGACAGGACGGTAAAAGAAGTGAGCGCATATGGCTACACCTTC
>TRBD1|TRBJ2-1|NA|TRBV28
CASSFYGTELNNEQFF
TGTGCCAGCAGTTTTTATGGGACAGAACTCAACAATGAGCAGTTCTTC
>TRBD2|TRBJ2-1|NA|TRBV9
CASSVEGRGYNEQFF
TGTGCCAGCAGCGTAGAAGGGAGGGGATACAATGAGCAGTTCTTC
>NA|TRBJ2-2|few|TRBV6-1
CASSEAGRNTGELFF
TGTGCCAGCAGTGAAGCAGGGAGGAACACCGGGGAGCTGTTTTTT
>TRBD1|TRBJ1-2|NA|TRBV25-1
CASSRPGTGNYGYTF
TGTGCCAGCAGTCGACCGGGGACAGGGAACTATGGCTACACCTTC
>NA|TRBJ2-1|NA|TRBV24-1
CATSDSSTYAEEQFF
TGTGCCACCAGTGATTCCTCCACTTATGCCGAGGAGCAGTTCTTC
>NA|TRBJ2-3|once|TRBV7-8
CASSFSRVTDTQYF
TGTGCCAGCAGCTTCAGCAGGGTTACAGATACGCAGTATTTT
>TRBD1|TRBJ1-1|NA|TRBV11-2
CASSRSGTGLPEAFF
TGTGCCAGCAGCCGAAGTGGGACAGGACTTCCTGAAGCTTTCTTT
>TRBD1|TRBJ1-6|NA|TRBV30
CAWSGVGTGASPLHF
TGTGCCTGGAGTGGAGTAGGGACAGGGGCTTCACCCCTCCACTTT
>TRBD2|TRBJ2-1|NA|TRBV7-9
CASSTTSLEQFF
TGTGCCAGCAGCACGACTAGCTTGGAGCAGTTCTTC
>NA|TRBJ2-7|NA|TRBV4-2
CASSQGSARGTYEQYF
TGTGCCAGCAGCCAAGGATCGGCTAGGGGGACGTACGAGCAGTACTTC
>NA|TRBJ1-6|NA|TRBV28
CASSLMGTHYSPLHF
TGTGCCAGCAGTTTGATGGGGACACACTATTCACCCCTCCACTTT
>NA|TRBJ1-6|NA|TRBV12-3/TRBV12-4
CASTRSGNSPLHF
TGTGCCAGCACCCGGAGCGGGAATTCACCCCTCCACTTT
>NA|TRBJ1-5|NA|TRBV27
CASSLGGSGPQHF
TGTGCCAGCAGTTTAGGAGGTTCTGGGCCCCAGCATTTT
>TRBD2|TRBJ2-2|once|TRBV5-4
CASRERGGTGELFF
TGTGCCAGCAGGGAGCGGGGAGGGACCGGGGAGCTGTTTTTT
>TRBD1|TRBJ2-1|NA|TRBV27
CASSLNRDRDEQFF
TGTGCCAGCAGTTTAAACCGGGACAGGGATGAGCAGTTCTTC
>TRBD2|TRBJ2-4|NA|TRBV11-3
CASSLDGGRGKNIQYF
TGTGCCAGCAGCTTAGATGGCGGGAGAGGCAAAAACATTCAGTACTTC
>TRBD2|TRBJ2-1|NA|TRBV6-2/TRBV6-3
CASSYSAGSVEQFF
TGTGCCAGCAGTTACTCAGCGGGATCGGTTGAGCAGTTCTTC
>NA|TRBJ1-5|once|TRBV10-2
CASSESERNQPQHF
TGCGCCAGCAGTGAGTCTGAGCGCAATCAGCCCCAGCATTTT
>TRBD2|TRBJ2-2|NA|TRBV6-1
CASSELADTGELFF
TGTGCCAGCAGTGAACTAGCGGACACCGGGGAGCTGTTTTTT
>TRBD1|TRBJ2-2|NA|TRBV29-1
CSAGTGGIIGTGELFF
TGCAGCGCTGGGACAGGGGGGATCATCGGCACCGGGGAGCTGTTTTTT